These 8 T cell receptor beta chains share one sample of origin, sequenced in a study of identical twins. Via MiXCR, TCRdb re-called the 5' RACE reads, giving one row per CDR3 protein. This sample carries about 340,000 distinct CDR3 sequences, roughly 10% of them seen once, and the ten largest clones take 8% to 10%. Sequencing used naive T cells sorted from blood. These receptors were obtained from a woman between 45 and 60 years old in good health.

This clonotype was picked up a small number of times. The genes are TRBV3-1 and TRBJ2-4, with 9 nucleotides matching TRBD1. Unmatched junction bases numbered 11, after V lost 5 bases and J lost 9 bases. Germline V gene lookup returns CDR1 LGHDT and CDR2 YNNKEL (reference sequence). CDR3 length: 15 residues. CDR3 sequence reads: CASSIPGQGETIQYF. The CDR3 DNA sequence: TGTGCCAGCAGCATACCGGGACAGGGTGAGACCATTCAGTACTTC.

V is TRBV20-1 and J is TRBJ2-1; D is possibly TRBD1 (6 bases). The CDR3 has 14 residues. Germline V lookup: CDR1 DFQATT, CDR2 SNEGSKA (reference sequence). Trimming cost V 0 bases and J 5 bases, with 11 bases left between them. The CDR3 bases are TGCAGTGCTAGAGAGGGGGCGGGCAACAATGAGCAGTTCTTC. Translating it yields CSAREGAGNNEQFF.

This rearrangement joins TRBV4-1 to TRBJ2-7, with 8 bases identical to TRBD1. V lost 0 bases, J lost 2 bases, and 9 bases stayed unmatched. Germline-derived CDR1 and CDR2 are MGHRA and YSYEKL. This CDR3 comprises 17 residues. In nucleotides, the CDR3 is TGCGCCAGCAGCCAAGAGTTCTGGGGCAGGGGGCCCTACGAGCAGTACTTC. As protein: CASSQEFWGRGPYEQYF.

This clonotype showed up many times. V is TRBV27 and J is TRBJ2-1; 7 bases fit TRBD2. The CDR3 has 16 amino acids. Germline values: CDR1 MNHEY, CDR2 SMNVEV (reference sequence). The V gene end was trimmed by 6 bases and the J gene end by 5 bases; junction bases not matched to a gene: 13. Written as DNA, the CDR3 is TGTGCCAGCAGCCCGAACCCGGGACTACTAAACAATGAGCAGTTCTTC. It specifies CASSPNPGLLNNEQFF.

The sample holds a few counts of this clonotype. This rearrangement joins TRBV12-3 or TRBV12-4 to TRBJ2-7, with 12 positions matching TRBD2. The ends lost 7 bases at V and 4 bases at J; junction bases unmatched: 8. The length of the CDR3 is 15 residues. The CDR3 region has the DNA TGTGCCAGCACCCGGACTAGCGGGAATATATACGAGCAGTACTTC. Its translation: CASTRTSGNIYEQYF.

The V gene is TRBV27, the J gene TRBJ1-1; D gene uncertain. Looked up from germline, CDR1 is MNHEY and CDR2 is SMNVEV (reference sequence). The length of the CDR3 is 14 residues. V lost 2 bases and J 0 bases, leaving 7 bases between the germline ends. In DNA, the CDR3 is TGTGCCAGCAGTTTAAAGGCGATGAACACTGAAGCTTTCTTT. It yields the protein CASSLKAMNTEAFF.

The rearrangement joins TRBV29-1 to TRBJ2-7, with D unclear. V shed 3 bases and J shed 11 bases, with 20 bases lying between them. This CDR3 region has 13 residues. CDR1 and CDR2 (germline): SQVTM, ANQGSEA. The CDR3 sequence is CSVDGHRTLMKYV. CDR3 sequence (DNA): TGCAGCGTTGATGGGCACAGAACCCTAATGAAGTACGTC.

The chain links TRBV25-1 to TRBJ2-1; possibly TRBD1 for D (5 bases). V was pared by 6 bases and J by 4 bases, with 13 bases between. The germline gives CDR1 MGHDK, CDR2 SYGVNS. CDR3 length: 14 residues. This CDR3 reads CASRGALPYNEQFF. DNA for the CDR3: TGTGCCAGCAGAGGGGCGCTACCTTACAATGAGCAGTTCTTC.